This TCR beta chain was sequenced in a study of early T cells in non-severe SARS-CoV-2 infection. The CDR3 runs to 17 residues. Germline CDR1 is ENHRY and CDR2 is SYGVKD. V trimming: 4 bases; J trimming: 10 bases; junction bases outside the gene matches: 11. TCRdb itself ran the 5' RACE reads through MiXCR, one entry per CDR3 protein. The sample lists tens of thousands of distinct CDR3 sequences; 9% to 10% were seen once. In this sample, this clonotype turned up many times. The V gene is TRBV10-3, the J gene TRBJ2-1; 15 bases line up with TRBD2. Material: whole blood, obtained at baseline. This TCR came from an adult who was a healthcare worker with PCR-confirmed SARS-CoV-2 infection or an uninfected control (not recorded which). The CDR3 DNA reads TGTGCCATCAGTGCCTCAGGGACTAGCGGGAGGTATAGCGAGCAGTTCTTC. It encodes CAISASGTSGRYSEQFF.